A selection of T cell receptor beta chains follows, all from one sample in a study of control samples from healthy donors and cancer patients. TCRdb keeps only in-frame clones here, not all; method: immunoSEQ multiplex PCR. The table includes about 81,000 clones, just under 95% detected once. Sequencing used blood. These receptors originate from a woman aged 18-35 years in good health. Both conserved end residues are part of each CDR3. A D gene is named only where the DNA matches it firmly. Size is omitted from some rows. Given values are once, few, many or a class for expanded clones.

CATSRDPPGALDTEAFF	TGTGCCACCAGCAGAGATCCCCCAGGAGCCTTAGACACTGAAGCTTTCTTT	NA	TRBV15	NA	TRBJ1-1
CASSLESSGGGIMIDEQFF	TGTGCCAGCAGCTTAGAGAGCAGCGGGGGTGGGATAATGATCGATGAGCAGTTCTTC	NA	TRBV7-2	TRBD2	TRBJ2-1
CASKGPYEQYF	TGTGCCAGCAAGGGACCTTACGAGCAGTACTTC	NA	TRBV11-1	NA	TRBJ2-7
CASSYSEGGTLRSSPLHF	TGTGCCAGCAGTTACTCGGAAGGGGGTACTTTACGTTCATCACCCCTCCACTTT	NA	TRBV6-2/TRBV6-3	NA	TRBJ1-6
CASSLGRTGGETQYF	TGTGCCAGCAGCCTCGGGCGGACCGGGGGGGAGACCCAGTACTTC	NA	TRBV5-8	TRBD2	TRBJ2-5
CASSGTAGSGNTIYF	TGCGCCAGCAGTGGGACAGCGGGCTCTGGAAACACCATATATTTT	few	TRBV10-2	NA	TRBJ1-3
CASSLRGVRNQPQHF	TGTGCCAGCAGCCTAAGAGGGGTGCGCAATCAGCCCCAGCATTTT	NA	TRBV7-8	NA	TRBJ1-5
CASSFVNTEAFF	TGTGCCAGCAGTTTCGTGAACACTGAAGCTTTCTTT	NA	TRBV28	NA	TRBJ1-1
CASSDAIPIGGYTF	TGCGCCAGCAGTGACGCCATCCCAATTGGTGGCTACACCTTC	NA	TRBV10-2	NA	TRBJ1-2
CASTARNGELFF	TGCGCCAGCACAGCCAGGAACGGGGAGCTGTTTTTT	NA	TRBV10-2	NA	TRBJ2-2
CASSPGLAGGSQETQYF	TGTGCCAGCAGTCCTGGACTAGCGGGGGGGTCGCAAGAGACCCAGTACTTC	NA	TRBV28	TRBD2	TRBJ2-5
CASSLSRDETQYF	TGTGCCAGCAGCTTAAGCAGGGATGAGACCCAGTACTTC	NA	TRBV7-3	NA	TRBJ2-5
CASSAGGAAYEQYF	TGTGCCAGTAGTGCAGGGGGCGCCGCCTACGAGCAGTACTTC	NA	TRBV19	TRBD1	TRBJ2-7
CASSFRNQPQHF	TGTGCCAGCAGTTTCCGTAATCAGCCCCAGCATTTT	NA	TRBV28	NA	TRBJ1-5
CASSLRPWVGPRDQPQHF	TGTGCCAGCAGCCTCAGACCCTGGGTGGGGCCTCGGGATCAGCCCCAGCATTTT	NA	TRBV7-4	NA	TRBJ1-5
CASSKVMVAGGSPRYNEQFF	NA	NA	TRBV21-1	NA	TRBJ2-1
CASSEVWGGGGSGELFF	TGTGCCAGCAGTGAGGTATGGGGTGGGGGAGGATCCGGGGAGCTGTTTTTT	NA	TRBV25-1	NA	TRBJ2-2
CASSPTFAGGSYEQYF	TGTGCCAGCAGTCCAACCTTTGCGGGAGGATCCTACGAGCAGTACTTC	NA	TRBV27	TRBD2	TRBJ2-7
CATTRGDAGSGNTIYF	TGTGCCACTACACGGGGGGATGCAGGCTCTGGAAACACCATATATTTT	NA	TRBV10-3	NA	TRBJ1-3
CASSPGLANTGELFF	TGTGCCAGCTCACCGGGACTAGCGAACACCGGGGAGCTGTTTTTT	NA	TRBV18	TRBD2	TRBJ2-2
CASSEPGQRNTIYF	TGTGCCAGCAGCGAGCCGGGACAAAGAAACACCATATATTTT	NA	TRBV11-2	NA	TRBJ1-3
CASSFDRESWFQPQHF	TGTGCCAGCAGTTTCGACCGGGAATCGTGGTTTCAGCCCCAGCATTTT	NA	TRBV6-2/TRBV6-3	NA	TRBJ1-5
CASSVVEGGGGYTF	TGTGCCAGCAGCGTAGTTGAGGGCGGCGGTGGCTACACCTTC	NA	TRBV9	NA	TRBJ1-2
CAKIALHPTASGDISVQYF	TGTGCCAAAATTGCCCTGCATCCCACTGCTAGCGGGGATATCTCTGTGCAGTACTTC	once	TRBV24-1	TRBD2	TRBJ2-7
CASRITTGANYGYTF	TGTGCCAGTAGAATCACAACAGGAGCCAACTATGGCTACACCTTC	NA	TRBV19	NA	TRBJ1-2
CASSLISGYGLNEKLFF	TGTGCCAGCAGCTTAATTTCGGGATACGGTCTTAATGAAAAACTGTTTTTT	NA	TRBV11-2	NA	TRBJ1-4
CASSLGPSYEQYF	TGTGCCAGCAGCTTAGGCCCCTCCTACGAGCAGTACTTC	NA	TRBV7-7	NA	TRBJ2-7
CASSLTASNQPQHF	TGTGCCAGCAGTTTGACAGCTAGCAATCAGCCCCAGCATTTT	once	TRBV28	NA	TRBJ1-5
CASSMAGYPNTEAFF	TGTGCCAGTAGTATGGCAGGGTACCCGAACACTGAAGCTTTCTTT	NA	TRBV19	NA	TRBJ1-1
CASSQGGGGGSNSPLHF	TGTGCCAGCAGCCAAGGAGGTGGGGGAGGGAGTAATTCACCCCTCCACTTT	once	TRBV3-1/TRBV3-2	NA	TRBJ1-6
CASSYRKGQPTQDQPQHF	TGTGCCAGCAGTTACCGAAAGGGACAGCCAACACAGGATCAGCCCCAGCATTTT	once	TRBV6-2/TRBV6-3	TRBD1	TRBJ1-5
CASDSDSGNTIYF	TGTGCCAGTGACAGCGACTCTGGAAACACCATATATTTT	NA	TRBV12-3/TRBV12-4	NA	TRBJ1-3
CASSFGPGQLSPLHF	TGTGCCAGCAGTTTCGGACCGGGACAGCTTTCACCCCTCCACTTT	NA	TRBV27	TRBD1	TRBJ1-6
CASSETRGATDTQYF	TGTGCCAGCAGTGAAACCAGAGGTGCCACAGATACGCAGTATTTT	NA	TRBV2	NA	TRBJ2-3
CASSQSGPYSPLHF	TGCGCCAGCAGCCAATCGGGACCTTATTCACCCCTCCACTTT	NA	TRBV4-1	NA	TRBJ1-6
CASSGQGAEETQYF	TGTGCCAGCAGCGGACAGGGGGCTGAGGAGACCCAGTACTTC	NA	TRBV11-3	TRBD1	TRBJ2-5
CASSILTEAFF	TGTGCCAGTAGTATCCTAACTGAAGCTTTCTTT	NA	TRBV19	NA	TRBJ1-1
CASSRQGIGPYNEQFF	TGTGCCAGCAGCCGACAGGGTATTGGGCCCTACAATGAGCAGTTCTTC	NA	TRBV14	TRBD1	TRBJ2-1
CASSIFGLAGRTSTDTQYF	TGTGCCAGCAGCATTTTTGGACTAGCGGGGCGGACCAGCACAGATACGCAGTATTTT	once	TRBV5-4	TRBD2	TRBJ2-3
CASGTPHGYTF	TGTGCCAGCGGCACTCCACATGGCTACACCTTC	NA	TRBV28	NA	TRBJ1-2
CASSDPPQQNTEAFF	TGTGCCAGCAGTGACCCGCCCCAGCAAAACACTGAAGCTTTCTTT	once	TRBV6-4	NA	TRBJ1-1
CASSSRTGAPQETQYF	TGTGCCAGCAGCAGCCGGACAGGAGCACCCCAAGAGACCCAGTACTTC	NA	TRBV5-4	TRBD1	TRBJ2-5
CASSFLGSNEQYF	TGTGCCAGCAGTTTTCTGGGGTCGAACGAGCAGTACTTC	NA	TRBV27	NA	TRBJ2-7
CASTWTTNEKLFF	TGTGCCAGCACCTGGACAACTAATGAAAAACTGTTTTTT	NA	TRBV6-5	NA	TRBJ1-4
CASSYRETQYF	TGTGCCAGCAGTTATCGGGAGACCCAGTACTTC	NA	TRBV6-6	NA	TRBJ2-5
CASIASGTGNTGELFF	TGTGCCAGCATCGCCTCCGGGACAGGGAACACCGGGGAGCTGTTTTTT	NA	TRBV7-9	TRBD1	TRBJ2-2
CASSVGLAPRTDTQYF	TGTGCCAGCAGTGTAGGACTAGCCCCACGCACAGATACGCAGTATTTT	NA	TRBV6-1	TRBD2	TRBJ2-3
CATNESGGRDTGELFF	TGTGCCACGAACGAGTCGGGGGGCCGGGACACCGGGGAGCTGTTTTTT	NA	TRBV27	NA	TRBJ2-2